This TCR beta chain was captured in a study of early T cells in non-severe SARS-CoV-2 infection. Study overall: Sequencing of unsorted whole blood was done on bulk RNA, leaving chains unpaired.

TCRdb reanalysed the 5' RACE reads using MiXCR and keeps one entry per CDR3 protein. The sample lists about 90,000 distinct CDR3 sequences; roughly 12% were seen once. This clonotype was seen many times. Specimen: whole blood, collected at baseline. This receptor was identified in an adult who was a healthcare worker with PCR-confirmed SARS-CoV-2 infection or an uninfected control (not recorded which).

This chain's CDR3 is CAWSAGGSNYGYTF. DNA of the CDR3: TGTGCCTGGAGTGCCGGTGGCAGCAACTATGGCTACACCTTC. The chain recombines TRBV30 with TRBJ1-2; D gene uncertain. Germline V lookup: CDR1 GTSNPN, CDR2 SVGIG (reference sequence). The CDR3 is made up of 14 amino acids. Trimming took off 1 base at V and 2 bases at J, with 11 bases between the two ends.